The T cell receptor (beta chain) described here comes from a study of blood T cell repertoires in COVID-19. Germline assignment: CDR1 MNHEY and CDR2 SVGEGT. After removal of 5 bases from V and 1 base from J, the junction contained 6 bases not matched to a gene. The CDR3 is made up of 15 amino acids. The method was immunoSEQ multiplex PCR; TCRdb's version includes in-frame clones alone and lacks a portion of them. The table has roughly 400,000 clones, nearly 90% seen once. The TCR sequence derives from a woman in her 30s who had recovered from COVID-19. The sample taken for sequencing was PBMCs or T cells enriched from blood (not recorded which). The rearrangement links TRBV6-2 or TRBV6-3 to TRBJ1-1, with 8 bases fitting TRBD1. CDR3 sequence reads: CASSPNDRGNTEAFF. DNA of the CDR3: TGTGCCAGCAGTCCAAACGACAGGGGGAACACTGAAGCTTTCTTT.